Listed below are T cell receptor beta chains from one sample, sequenced in a study of T-cell reconstitution after alpha-beta-depleted transplantation in children. TCRdb passed the PCR reads through MiXCR, listing each CDR3 protein once. Found here are fewer than 250,000 distinct CDR3 sequences, roughly a sixth of them singletons; the top ten hold about 45%. Sequenced here: PBMCs, mostly from graft donor cells, sampled 360 days after TCRalphabeta/CD19-depleted stem cell transplant. Receptors were obtained from a male patient between 2 and 15 years old who had a stem cell transplant for acute lymphoblastic leukemia, so the T cells may come from the graft donor. Each CDR3 is given with its conserved first and last residue. Fields, in order: CDR3 DNA, CDR3 protein, D gene, V gene, clone size, J gene. D genes are given only for firm matches. Expanded clones get a size class; other rows say once, few or many, or leave the size out.

TGCGCCAGCAGCTTGGAATGGGGCGGGAGTTGGACAGATACGCAGTATTTT	CASSLEWGGSWTDTQYF	TRBD2	TRBV5-1	NA	TRBJ2-3
TGCGCCAGCAGCCGAAAAAGGGGGGGATCCTACAATGAGCAGTTCTTC	CASSRKRGGSYNEQFF	NA	TRBV4-3	NA	TRBJ2-1
TGTGCCAGCAGTTACTGGGCCGCACGGGGGCAAATTGGCTACACCTTC	CASSYWAARGQIGYTF	NA	TRBV6-5	few	TRBJ1-2
TGTGCCAGCAGTTTCAAAGGGACAGGGGGGGCGAACACTGAAGCTTTCTTT	CASSFKGTGGANTEAFF	TRBD1	TRBV12-3/TRBV12-4	NA	TRBJ1-1
TGTGCCAGCAGCCATTCACGAGGGACAGCGAACACCGGGGAGCTGTTTTTT	CASSHSRGTANTGELFF	TRBD1	TRBV7-9	NA	TRBJ2-2
TGTGCCAGCAGCTTAGACGTTACAGCGAACACTGAAGCTTTCTTT	CASSLDVTANTEAFF	NA	TRBV13	NA	TRBJ1-1
TGTGCCAGCAGCCAGGACCCGGGGACCTACGAGCAGTACTTC	CASSQDPGTYEQYF	NA	TRBV7-2	few	TRBJ2-7
TGTGCCAGCAGCTTAGCGGAGGGGCTAGATACGCAGTATTTT	CASSLAEGLDTQYF	NA	TRBV7-6	NA	TRBJ2-3
TGCGCCAGCAGCTTAAGGGGCAGTCAGCCCCAGCATTTT	CASSLRGSQPQHF	NA	TRBV5-1	many	TRBJ1-5
TGTGCCAGCAGCCCACCGGGGGAGTATCAGCCCCAGCATTTT	CASSPPGEYQPQHF	NA	TRBV11-2	few	TRBJ1-5
TGTGCCAGCAGCCCAAGCGGGGTGGACGAGCAGTACTTC	CASSPSGVDEQYF	TRBD2	TRBV12-3/TRBV12-4	NA	TRBJ2-7
TGCAGTGGCACCGGACCTATGGGACAGGGGGGCTACGAGCAGTACTTC	CSGTGPMGQGGYEQYF	TRBD1	TRBV20-1	NA	TRBJ2-7
TGTGCCAGCAGGCGACCGGGACAGGGCTACAATGAGCAGTTCTTC	CASRRPGQGYNEQFF	TRBD1	TRBV11-2	NA	TRBJ2-1
TGTGCCACCAGTGATACTAGCGGGTCAGATACGCAGTATTTT	CATSDTSGSDTQYF	TRBD2	TRBV24-1	many	TRBJ2-3
TGTGCCAGCAGCGTAGGGGCAGGCAATCAGCCCCAGCATTTT	CASSVGAGNQPQHF	NA	TRBV9	many	TRBJ1-5
TGCAGCGTGGTCGGGCGGGGGAATTACAATGAGCAGTTCTTC	CSVVGRGNYNEQFF	TRBD2	TRBV29-1	few	TRBJ2-1
TGTGCCAGCGCCCGTGGACAGGACAATCAGCCCCAGCATTTT	CASARGQDNQPQHF	TRBD1	TRBV12-3/TRBV12-4	NA	TRBJ1-5
TGTGCCAGCAGCCGCACAGGGGGCTACGAGCAGTACTTC	CASSRTGGYEQYF	TRBD1	TRBV18	many	TRBJ2-7
TGTGCCAGCAGCCCTCCTGACAGCTACAATGAGCAGTTCTTC	CASSPPDSYNEQFF	NA	TRBV7-9	NA	TRBJ2-1
TGTGCCAGCAGCCACGCTTTAGGACAGGGAAATGGCTACACCTTC	CASSHALGQGNGYTF	TRBD1	TRBV5-4	few	TRBJ1-2
TGTGCCTGGAGTGGATCATGGGAGCAGTTCTTC	CAWSGSWEQFF	NA	TRBV30	few	TRBJ2-1
TGTGCCAGCAGTCCCAAGGCTAGCGGATTGAACATTCAGTACTTC	CASSPKASGLNIQYF	TRBD2	TRBV7-9	many	TRBJ2-4
TGTGCCAGCAGCCCGGGGCTATCACGAAGGGAAAAACTGTTTTTT	CASSPGLSRREKLFF	NA	TRBV3-1	few	TRBJ1-4
TGTGCCAGCAGTCCGGAAGAGAACACCGGGGAGCTGTTTTTT	CASSPEENTGELFF	NA	TRBV6-4	many	TRBJ2-2
TGTGCCAGCAGCGGGCCCGGGGAGCGGGGTGTCACAGATACGCAGTATTTT	CASSGPGERGVTDTQYF	TRBD2	TRBV9	few	TRBJ2-3
TGTGCCAGCAGCCGTCAGGACAACGGGCGGAAGCTATACGAGCAGTACTTC	CASSRQDNGRKLYEQYF	NA	TRBV3-1	few	TRBJ2-7
TGTGCCAGCAGTGCGACAGGGGGAAATTCACCCCTCCACTTT	CASSATGGNSPLHF	TRBD1	TRBV12-3/TRBV12-4	NA	TRBJ1-6
TGTGCCAGCAGCACGGGGACAGAGGGCTACGAGCAGTACTTC	CASSTGTEGYEQYF	TRBD1	TRBV11-2	NA	TRBJ2-7
TGTGCCGTGGCCCAAGGTTTGGGAGTTGAAGAGACCCAGTACTTC	CAVAQGLGVEETQYF	NA	TRBV10-3	few	TRBJ2-5
TGTGCCAGCAGCGTTCAGGGAACTGGGGCCAACGTCCTGACTTTC	CASSVQGTGANVLTF	NA	TRBV9	NA	TRBJ2-6
TGTGCCAGCAGGGGGCCGGGGGGCGCAAGGAACACTGAAGCTTTCTTT	CASRGPGGARNTEAFF	NA	TRBV12-3/TRBV12-4	few	TRBJ1-1
TGCAGTGCTACCTTAGGGGGCGAATTCTACAATGAGCAGTTCTTC	CSATLGGEFYNEQFF	TRBD1	TRBV20-1	few	TRBJ2-1
TGCGCCAGCAGCTTGGCACTAGCCGCAGATACGCAGTATTTT	CASSLALAADTQYF	NA	TRBV5-1	NA	TRBJ2-3
TGTGCCAGCAGGAAAGGGGGAGCTAATGAAAAACTGTTTTTT	CASRKGGANEKLFF	NA	TRBV7-2	few	TRBJ1-4
TGCAGCGTTGAAGATGGAGGGGACTACAATGAGCAGTTCTTC	CSVEDGGDYNEQFF	NA	TRBV29-1	few	TRBJ2-1
TGTGCCAGCAGTGAGGACAAAAACTACGAGCAGTACTTC	CASSEDKNYEQYF	NA	TRBV2	few	TRBJ2-7
TGCGCCAGCAGCTTGGGACAGACTCTGAACACCGGGGAGCTGTTTTTT	CASSLGQTLNTGELFF	NA	TRBV5-1	few	TRBJ2-2
TGTGCCAGCAGCAATCACTGGGAGACCCAGTACTTC	CASSNHWETQYF	NA	TRBV12-3/TRBV12-4	NA	TRBJ2-5
TGTGCCAGCAGCCATGCCGGACTAGCGGGGCCCAATGAGCAGTTCTTC	CASSHAGLAGPNEQFF	TRBD2	TRBV4-2	NA	TRBJ2-1
TGTGCCAGCAGCGCGGGACCCCGTGGGGAGACCCAGTACTTC	CASSAGPRGETQYF	NA	TRBV7-2	NA	TRBJ2-5
TGCAGCGTTGATATTGACAGGGTAAATGAGCAGTTCTTC	CSVDIDRVNEQFF	TRBD1	TRBV29-1	many	TRBJ2-1
TGCAGCGTGGAGGGACTAGCGGATTTTAGCACAGATACGCAGTATTTT	CSVEGLADFSTDTQYF	TRBD2	TRBV29-1	NA	TRBJ2-3
TGTGCCAGCAGTTTGGGACAGGGACCCGCTCGGCAAGAGACCCAGTACTTC	CASSLGQGPARQETQYF	TRBD1	TRBV12-3/TRBV12-4	few	TRBJ2-5